The 20 T cell receptor beta chains below were found in one sample sequenced in a study of T cell repertoires in cytomegalovirus infection. TCRdb used MiXCR to reprocess the reads, holding one entry per CDR3 protein. The sample includes roughly 240,000 distinct CDR3 sequences, about 5.9% of them seen just once. The sequenced sample consisted of PBMCs. These TCRs come from a human donor in good health (CMV status not recorded). Some clones in this sample may be carry-over from other donors' samples.

This clonotype was recorded at least ten times. The genes are TRBV7-2 and TRBJ1-2; D is perhaps TRBD1 (5 bases). CDR1 is SGHTA, CDR2 FQGNSA, per germline. The CDR3 length is 16 residues. Between the trimmed V and J ends, which lost 4 bases and 8 bases, there was a span of 23 bases. For the CDR3, the DNA is TGTGCCAGCAGCTATCGAATTCCCCAGGGCGGTGGCGGCTACACCTTC. It yields the protein CASSYRIPQGGGGYTF.

This clonotype occurred many times. CDR3 in amino acids: CASTPNEQFF. As DNA, the CDR3 is TGTGCCAGCACACCCAATGAGCAGTTCTTC. The J gene is TRBJ2-1, the V gene TRBV27; D not certain. The V end was cut by 7 bases, the J end by 6 bases, with 4 bases between. Germline CDR1 MNHEY, CDR2 SMNVEV (reference sequence). The CDR3 totals 10 residues.

Ten or more counts support this clonotype. This chain's CDR3 is CAISPNLAGLNNEQFF. DNA for the CDR3: TGTGCCATCAGCCCGAATCTAGCGGGGTTAAACAATGAGCAGTTCTTC. The chain combines TRBV10-3 with TRBJ2-1; TRBD2 matches 9 bases. The J segment lost 5 bases and the V segment lost 6 bases, leaving 11 bases of the junction unmatched. The CDR3 spans 16 residues. Germline V gene data show CDR1 as ENHRY and CDR2 as SYGVKD.

This clonotype has a count of ten or more. This chain links TRBV7-2 with TRBJ1-2; 7 nucleotides agree with TRBD1. The V gene end was trimmed by 5 bases and the J gene end by 6 bases; junction bases not matched to a gene: 9. Germline CDR1 reads SGHTA; CDR2 reads FQGNSA. This CDR3 contains 14 residues. In DNA form, the CDR3 reads TGTGCCAGCAGCCAACGACAGGGAAGGGATGGCTACACCTTC. This sequence encodes CASSQRQGRDGYTF. The entire variable domain, with the rest obtained from reference TRBV7-2 and TRBJ1-2, is as follows: GAGVSQSPSNKVTEKGKDVELRCDPISGHTALYWYRQSLGQGLEFLIYFQGNSAPDKSGLPSDRFSAERTGGSVSTLTIQRTQQEDSAVYLCASSQRQGRDGYTFGSGTRLTVV.

This clonotype was recorded many times. In DNA form, the CDR3 reads TGCAGCGTTGCGTGGGCCAACTCTCAAGAGACCCAGTACTTC. Amino acid sequence: CSVAWANSQETQYF. The chain employs TRBV29-1 and TRBJ2-5; D not certain. CDR3 size: 14 residues. The germline gives CDR1 SQVTM, CDR2 ANQGSEA. V shed 4 bases and J shed 2 bases, with 14 bases lying between them. Complete variable domain (other parts from reference TRBV29-1 and TRBJ2-5): SAVISQKPSRDICQRGTSLTIQCQVDSQVTMMFWYRQQPGQSLTLIATANQGSEATYESGFVIDKFPISRPNLTFSTLTVSNMSPEDSSIYLCSVAWANSQETQYFGPGTRLLVL.

This clonotype occurred many times. The genes are TRBV6-2 or TRBV6-3 and TRBJ1-5; 8 bases are a match to TRBD1. V trimming: 6 bases; J trimming: 5 bases; junction bases outside the gene matches: 18. The CDR3 sequence is 18 residues long. The germline gives CDR1 MNHEY, CDR2 SVGEGT. The CDR3 DNA is TGTGCCAGCAGCCCAAACTCCCGCGGGACAGGTTTTGATCAGCCCCAGCATTTT. Its protein product is CASSPNSRGTGFDQPQHF.

This clonotype appeared many times. J is TRBJ1-4 and V is TRBV7-2, with D possibly TRBD1 on 5 matching bases. In germline, CDR1 is SGHTA, CDR2 FQGNSA. The CDR3 loop spans 16 amino acids. V lost 2 bases and J 6 bases, leaving 16 bases between the germline ends. The CDR3 sequence: CASSLWFGDGHEKLFF. CDR3 nucleotide sequence: TGTGCCAGCAGCTTATGGTTTGGGGACGGACATGAAAAACTGTTTTTT.

Many counts were recorded for this clonotype. V is TRBV6-2 or TRBV6-3 and J is TRBJ1-2; D may be TRBD1 (5 bases). Trimming stripped 11 bases from V and 2 bases from J, with 18 bases between. Germline CDR1 MNHEY, CDR2 SVGEGT. The CDR3 runs to 14 residues. The DNA for the CDR3 is TGTGCCGCCCGAACCGGGGGTTTCAACTATGGCTACACCTTC. Amino acid sequence: CAARTGGFNYGYTF.

Only a few counts were recorded for this clonotype. V usage is TRBV14 and J usage is TRBJ1-2; no clear D. The V end lost 4 bases, the J end lost 2 bases, and 8 bases lay between the germline ends. The CDR3 spans 13 residues. Germline V gene lookup returns CDR1 SGHDN and CDR2 FVKESK. In DNA, the CDR3 is TGTGCCAGCAGCCCGAAGCTGAACTATGGCTACACCTTC. Its protein is CASSPKLNYGYTF.

This clonotype was detected many times. The chain carries TRBV7-9 and TRBJ1-6, with a weak D call TRBD1 (5 bases). The germline V gene has CDR1 SEHNR and CDR2 FQNEAQ (reference sequence). Trimming stripped 1 base from V and 7 bases from J, with 11 bases between. The CDR3 extends over 15 amino acids. CDR3 amino acids: CASSLGSGRNSPLHF. The DNA for the CDR3 is TGTGCCAGCAGCTTAGGATCAGGGAGGAATTCACCCCTCCACTTT.

This clonotype has a count of ten or more. The V and J genes are TRBV6-2 or TRBV6-3 and TRBJ2-5; D not resolved. Trimming stripped 2 bases from V and 0 bases from J, with 10 bases between. Germline CDR1 MNHEY, CDR2 SVGEGT. This CDR3 region has 15 residues. The CDR3 nucleotides read TGTGCCAGCAGTTACCCGTCCCGGTACCAAGAGACCCAGTACTTC. Protein product: CASSYPSRYQETQYF.

This clonotype came up many times. In DNA, the CDR3 is TGTGCCAGCAGTTTAGGAGGGGTTCTTACAAATCTTGGCTCTGGAAACACCATATATTTT. It translates to CASSLGGVLTNLGSGNTIYF. The chain carries TRBV28 and TRBJ1-3; D might be TRBD1 (5 bases). V was clipped by 2 bases and J by 0 bases, with 23 bases between them. This CDR3 is built from 20 residues. CDR1 is MDHEN, CDR2 SYDVKM, per germline.

In this sample, this clonotype turned up many times. The chain carries TRBV29-1 and TRBJ2-7; TRBD1 matches at 10 bases. There are 18 residues in the CDR3. V dropped 0 bases and J dropped 0; count of bases not matched to a gene: 11. CDR1 is SQVTM, CDR2 ANQGSEA, per germline. This chain's CDR3 is CSVEDGTLGQGSSYEQYF. The CDR3 DNA follows: TGCAGCGTTGAAGATGGAACGCTGGGACAGGGGTCCTCCTACGAGCAGTACTTC.

This clonotype occurred many times. This chain connects TRBV7-2 to TRBJ1-1; D is undetermined. Germline V gene sequence: CDR1 SGHTA, CDR2 FQGNSA. The CDR3 runs to 15 residues. Trimming took off 2 bases at V and 5 bases at J, with 15 bases between the two ends. CDR3 bases: TGTGCCAGCAGCTTAATCGGCGTGGTGGGGACTGAAGCTTTCTTT. Translated, it gives CASSLIGVVGTEAFF.

This clonotype was observed at least ten times. CDR3 in amino acids: CASSYSSGGATDTQYF. The CDR3 DNA sequence: TGTGCCAGCAGTTACTCTTCGGGGGGGGCGACAGATACGCAGTATTTT. The rearrangement links TRBV6-6 to TRBJ2-3, with 8 positions matching TRBD2. V lost 0 bases to trimming and J lost 3 bases; unmatched junction nucleotides: 5. This CDR3 has 16 residues. Germline CDR1 MNHNY, CDR2 SVGAGI (reference sequence).

This clonotype came up many times. This chain joins TRBV10-3 and TRBJ2-1; TRBD2 might be the D (5 bases). The V end was cut by 8 bases, the J end by 5 bases, with 19 bases between. CDR3 length: 15 amino acids. Germline V lookup: CDR1 ENHRY, CDR2 SYGVKD. In DNA form, the CDR3 reads TGTGCCATCTCCTCGAGGGATCTCGTTCACAATGAGCAGTTCTTC. Protein sequence: CAISSRDLVHNEQFF.

Comments on this clonotype: The junction departs from the called germline gene at one end, perhaps through a read error. This sequence joins TRBV5-4 and TRBJ2-1; a weak D match, TRBD1 (5 bases). Germline V gives CDR1 SGHNT, CDR2 YYREEE (reference sequence). The CDR3 runs 16 residues. The CDR3: CASSLVGRGLNNVQFF. As DNA, the CDR3 is TGTGCCAGCAGCTTGGTAGGTAGGGGCCTGAACAATGTGCAGTTCTTC.

This clonotype has ten or more counts. This chain uses TRBV25-1 with TRBJ2-7; the D gene is possibly TRBD2 (5 bases). Germline V gene data show CDR1 as MGHDK and CDR2 as SYGVNS. This CDR3 spans 14 amino acids. V was cut by 6 bases and J by 7 bases, with 19 bases left in between. This CDR3 reads CASRDPLSGIEQYF. For the CDR3, the DNA is TGTGCCAGCAGGGACCCTTTATCGGGAATTGAGCAGTACTTC.

This clonotype was detected many times. The chain uses TRBV27 and TRBJ2-3; 9 bases agree with TRBD1. V trimming: 6 bases; J trimming: 3 bases; junction bases outside the gene matches: 10. Per germline, CDR1 MNHEY and CDR2 SMNVEV (reference sequence). This CDR3 contains 16 residues. The DNA for the CDR3 is TGTGCCAGCAGGCCGATACAGGGGGCATGGACAGATACGCAGTATTTT. It codes for CASRPIQGAWTDTQYF.

This chain uses TRBV28 with TRBJ2-5, with a tentative D call TRBD1 (7 bases). Germline assignment: CDR1 MDHEN and CDR2 SYDVKM. V was cut by 4 bases and J by 4 bases, with 16 bases left in between. The CDR3 runs to 15 residues. CDR3 coding DNA: TGTGCCAGCAGTTCTCGACAGGGCGGGGTAGAGACCCAGTACTTC. Translated: CASSSRQGGVETQYF.